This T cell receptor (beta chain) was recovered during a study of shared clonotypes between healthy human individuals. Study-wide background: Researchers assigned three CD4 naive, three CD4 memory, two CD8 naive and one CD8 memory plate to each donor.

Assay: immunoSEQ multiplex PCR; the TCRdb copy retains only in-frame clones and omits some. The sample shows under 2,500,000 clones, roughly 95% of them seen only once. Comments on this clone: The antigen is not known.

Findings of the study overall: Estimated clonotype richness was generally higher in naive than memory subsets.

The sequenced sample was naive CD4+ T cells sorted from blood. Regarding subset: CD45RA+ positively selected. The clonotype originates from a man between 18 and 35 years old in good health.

The chain's CDR3 is CASSPYLGYEQYF. In nucleotides, the CDR3 is TGTGCCAGCAGCCCCTACCTTGGGTACGAGCAGTACTTC. The chain uses TRBV5-5 and TRBJ2-7; no reliable D call. This CDR3 comprises 13 residues. The V gene's germline CDR1 is SGHKS and CDR2 YYEKEE (reference sequence). V lost 4 bases, J lost 4 bases, and 12 bases lay in between.